The entry below gives a single T cell receptor (beta chain) sequence along with its context. What antigen it recognizes has not been identified. It has no much larger one-base neighbor in the sample; base qualities were not kept. From cysteine to phenylalanine, the CDR3 is 14 amino acids long. Only the CDR3 DNA stays, 42 bases, in frame from base 1. The germline V gene gives CDR1 as MGHRA and CDR2 as YSYEKL. Trimming leaves V shorter by 3 bases and J shorter by 7 bases, with the junction holding 5 bases beyond the gene matches. The sample is drawn from a study of cytomegalovirus exposure and HLA in healthy donors (dated by TCRdb to about 2017). A note on the overall study: An earlier analysis of approximately 640 of the donors reported about 250 Gb of sequence data and 120 million or so unique TCR beta sequences from 150 million to 200 million T cells. An early release covering 550 to 650 HLA-typed donors comprised about 290 gigabases of sequencing data and approximately 80 million unique TCR sequences. The genetic ancestry cluster associated with self-reported Caucasian donors included 81% of the 398 genotyped donors. The study aimed to test whether cataloging public T cell receptors could reveal signatures of past pathogen exposure. The study used immunosequencing to profile the T cell repertoires of more than 650 subjects and linked those repertoires to cytomegalovirus serostatus. Besides the first cohort of approximately 710 subjects, a separate validation cohort made up of 120 different subjects was used. To predict cytomegalovirus infection status, the study combined high-throughput TCR immunosequencing, statistical association of individual TCRs with disease status, and machine learning. A later analysis re-analyzed previously published TCR beta repertoires from several hundred donors and added high-resolution HLA genotyping to study TCR occurrence patterns. Rather than drawing on any new phenotypic data, the later analysis identified candidate immune exposures from TCR beta sequences and the way those sequences occurred across donors. In an earlier analysis of roughly 580 of the donors, high-throughput TCR beta sequencing was used to judge whether each TCR beta V gene segment behaved as functional or pseudogenic. Alongside the repertoire data, information on donor age, sex, ethnicity and CMV serostatus was compiled. Genome-wide SNP genotypes for about 60% of the roughly 700 donors were used in a later genetic analysis, which treated that subset as a discovery cohort. Every discovery cohort repertoire had been produced on one sequencing platform. Both class I and class II loci were covered by HLA typing, at four-digit resolution. Typing coverage differed by locus: A, B, C, DRB1 and DQB1 were typed in roughly 620-640 donors, DQA1 in about 500, DPA1 in approximately 600, and DPB1 in 400 to 490. Five DR-DQ haplotypes were treated as single units for association and clustering because of strong linkage in the cohort. Across under 500 genotyped donors of the cohort, an average of approximately 220,000 unique TCR beta nucleotide sequences per donor were sequenced, and around 20% of those sequences were non-productive. Overall study outcomes, separate from this receptor: Most TCR sequences were observed very rarely across donors, whereas some public TCRs were present in many individuals. Because HLA typing was unavailable for some donors at each locus, only the typed subset was used in association tests. Cytomegalovirus status was reported to be diagnosed by the classifier with high specificity and sensitivity in both the original and validation cohorts. It was suggested by the authors that the approach could potentially be generalized to other disease states and immunological phenotypes. The 87-base-pair reads could not distinguish some IMGT-functional V segments, including TRBV6-2 and TRBV6-3, so those segments were excluded. At a false discovery rate of 0.05, a later analysis linked around 17,000 TCR beta sequences to specific HLA alleles. For the cohort, immune exposure information was limited to CMV serostatus. When HLA alleles, especially DR and DQ, strongly co-occurred, TCR associations were difficult to assign to individual alleles. According to a later genetic analysis, donors in an Asian-associated ancestry cluster had fewer N-insertions in productive TCRs than the approximately 710-donor mean. Over 15 rarely observed V segments, including chromosome 9 orphons, were excluded from the earlier analysis of about 600 of the donors because counts were too low. A later analysis found that HLA-associated TCR beta chains were more clonally expanded and had lower generation probabilities than equally common non-associated chains. V-gene and J-gene trimming of TCR beta chains was associated with a missense DCLRE1C variant in a later genetic analysis, and the association was replicated in an independent cohort. In the study, roughly 160 TCR beta chains were listed as associated with cytomegalovirus. Linkage disequilibrium might explain the correlated functional status among segregating V segments, but an unknown experimental factor could not be ruled out. In vitro tests confirmed that three of the cytomegalovirus-associated TCR beta chains recognize cytomegalovirus antigens. In an earlier analysis of about 600 of the donors, most TCR beta V segments appeared in productive rearrangements about 87% or about 30% of the time, broadly matching IMGT annotations. A further reported finding was that TCR beta sequences accurately predicted the HLA-A and HLA-B alleles for most subjects in the first cohort. In a later analysis, most CMV-associated TCR beta chains were found to appear HLA-restricted, with HLA associations seemingly driven largely by CMV exposure. Only TCR beta chains were sequenced in this cohort, and the absence of alpha or paired-chain data limited detectable features. Roughly uniform sequencing depth across donors was assumed in presence/absence analyses, although this assumption may not hold. A cluster of highly shared sequence variants was judged likely to be a technical artifact of the sequencing pipeline. In a later analysis, the rate of TCR association differed among HLA loci, with DRB1 alleles having the most associated TCRs and HLA-C alleles having the fewest. According to a later analysis, parvovirus B19, influenza, CMV and Epstein-Barr virus appeared linked to several top co-occurrence clusters.

Library preparation used the immunoSEQ multiplex PCR assay. The multiplex PCR relied on a mix of 60 forward primers for TCR Vbeta segments and 13 reverse primers for TCR Jbeta segments. A multiplex PCR assay on genomic DNA amplified the CDR3 region of rearranged TCR beta genes. On the Illumina HiSeq System, the amplified TCR beta libraries were sequenced as 87-base-pair reads. The study's own analysis went as follows. Across the roughly 640 repertoires, a later analysis counted some 80 million unique TCR beta chains, 9.5 million to 13 million of which were shared by at least two donors. Raw reads were error-corrected and collapsed into unique sequences by a nearest-neighbor algorithm in which closely related sequences were merged to remove PCR and sequencing errors. V, D and J gene segments were assigned by aligning CDR3 sequences to IMGT reference sequences. For a sequence to be retained, at least a six-nucleotide match to both a V gene segment and a J gene segment was required. Rearrangements were classified as productive when the CDR3 lacked stop codons and remained in frame with V and J, and all other rearrangements were classified as non-productive. CDR3 was defined by IMGT convention, running from the second conserved V-encoded cysteine to the conserved J-encoded phenylalanine. The earlier analysis of about 570 of the donors excluded any sequence lacking an unambiguous match to a single V gene segment. An earlier analysis of about 600 of the donors called V segments functional above 56.7% productive rearrangements and segregating when the between-donor standard deviation exceeded 5%. A statistical classification framework was developed to diagnose cytomegalovirus status using the catalog of TCR beta chain sequences. In a later analysis, TCR nucleotide sequences were compared against IMGT/GENE-DB human TR gene sequences so that V and J genes could be assigned. Using the TCRdist pipeline, a later analysis assigned CDR3 sequences along with most-parsimonious VDJ recombination scenarios. In a later analysis, every TCR beta chain was defined by the combination of its CDR3 amino acid sequence and its V-gene family, and reads without a unique V-gene family were dropped. A later analysis removed 592 highly shared, low-generation-probability nucleotide sequences to deal with suspected cross-contamination and a sequencing artifact. In a later analysis, a clonal expansion index for each public chain was calculated from normalized within-repertoire ranks of inferred template counts. A later analysis computed generation probabilities with a VDJ recombination model fitted to out-of-frame rearrangements, and checked the results against IGoR. A later analysis scored TCR-TCR, TCR-HLA and TCR-CMV co-occurrence with hypergeometric tests, applying a repertoire-size bias correction to TCR pairs. In a later analysis, false discovery rates were estimated by permuting HLA or CMV assignments 20 times. In a later analysis, co-occurring TCRs were grouped using DBSCAN, with TCRdist sequence similarity added in when clustering inside HLA-allele-positive subsets. Co-occurrence clustering excluded repertoires with fewer than 30,000 or more than 120,000 public chains, plus five with anomalous nucleotide sharing. TCRdb mirrors the immuneACCESS table, restricted to in-frame sequences. Some clones are absent from its copies; in checked studies, under half trace to an unresolved V gene, and the reason for the others is unknown. V and J calls and clone size are copied from that table; D and trimming were computed from the DNA. For this sample there are tens of thousands of clones; around 73% appear just once. In total, the top ten clones hold 2.5% to 3% of the sample.

In total, over 600 healthy bone marrow donors made up the cohort. Cohort members were all nominally healthy when sampled, although unrecorded immune exposures were likely present. The donor tested CMV seropositive, placing the donor among the approximately 290 seropositive members of the cohort. A peripheral blood sample was collected from each donor, and TCR beta sequencing was performed on peripheral blood mononuclear cells. Genomic DNA extraction from the blood cell samples was performed with the Qiagen DNeasy Blood Extraction Kit. The V gene is TRBV4-1 and the J gene is TRBJ1-5; 8 central nucleotides agree with TRBD1. The clonotype originates from a middle-aged woman in good health and CMV-seropositive. Input material: PBMCs. The CDR3 sequence is CASSHSDRGQPQHF. In nucleotide form, the sequence is TGCGCCAGCAGCCATTCCGACAGGGGACAGCCCCAGCATTTT.